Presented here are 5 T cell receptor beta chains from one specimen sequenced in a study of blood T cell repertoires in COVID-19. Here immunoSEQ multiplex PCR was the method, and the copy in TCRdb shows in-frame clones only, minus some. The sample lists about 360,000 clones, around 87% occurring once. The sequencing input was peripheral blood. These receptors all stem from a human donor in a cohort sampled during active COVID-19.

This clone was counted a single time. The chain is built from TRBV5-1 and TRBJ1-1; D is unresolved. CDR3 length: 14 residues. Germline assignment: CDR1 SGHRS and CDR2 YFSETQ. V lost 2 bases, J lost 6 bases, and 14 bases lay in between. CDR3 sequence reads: CASSFSVETAEAFF. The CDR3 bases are TGCGCCAGCAGCTTTAGCGTTGAGACCGCTGAAGCTTTCTTT.

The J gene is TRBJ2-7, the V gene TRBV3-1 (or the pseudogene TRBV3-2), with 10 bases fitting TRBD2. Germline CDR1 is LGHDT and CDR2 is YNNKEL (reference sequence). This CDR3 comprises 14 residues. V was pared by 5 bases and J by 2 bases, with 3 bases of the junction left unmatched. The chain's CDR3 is CASSLLAGTYEQYF. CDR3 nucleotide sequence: TGTGCCAGCAGCTTACTAGCGGGGACCTACGAGCAGTACTTC.

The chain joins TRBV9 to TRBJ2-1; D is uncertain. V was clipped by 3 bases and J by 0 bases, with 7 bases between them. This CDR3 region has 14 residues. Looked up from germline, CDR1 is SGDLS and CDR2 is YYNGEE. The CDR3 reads CASSGASSYNEQFF. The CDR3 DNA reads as TGTGCCAGCAGCGGGGCAAGCTCCTACAATGAGCAGTTCTTC.

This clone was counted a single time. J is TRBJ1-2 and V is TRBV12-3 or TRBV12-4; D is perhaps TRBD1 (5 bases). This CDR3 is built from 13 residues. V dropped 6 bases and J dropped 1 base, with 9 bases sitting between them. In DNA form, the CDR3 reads TGTGCCAGCAGCTGGGGCGGTAACTATGGCTACACCTTC. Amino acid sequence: CASSWGGNYGYTF.

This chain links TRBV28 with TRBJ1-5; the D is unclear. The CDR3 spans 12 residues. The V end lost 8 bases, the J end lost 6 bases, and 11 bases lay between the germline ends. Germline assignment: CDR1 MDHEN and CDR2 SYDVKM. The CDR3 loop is CASGPLRQPQHF. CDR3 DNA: TGTGCCAGCGGGCCCCTGCGTCAGCCCCAGCATTTT.